Each of the 10 T cell receptor beta chains below was sequenced from the same sample in a study of regulatory T cells in long-lasting Graves disease. Arm-PCR of CDR3 regions with iRepertoire HTBI primers generated TCR beta libraries. Using its own MiXCR run on the multiplex PCR reads, TCRdb lists one record per CDR3 protein. The repertoire holds about 240,000 distinct CDR3 sequences, with roughly 21% as singletons. Time point defined: newly diagnosed GD, antithyroid drugs for less than 3 months. Generation of the TCR library employed RNA extracted from PBMCs. Specimen: peripheral blood mononuclear cells (PBMCs), collected at new diagnosis, from a patient treated with antithyroid drugs. The origin of the receptors is a female donor with Graves disease.

This clonotype occurred many times. The chain links TRBV5-1 to TRBJ2-6; D call uncertain. The CDR3 has 17 amino acids. The ends were cut back, 0 bases at V and 2 bases at J, with 12 bases in the middle. Germline CDR1 is SGHRS and CDR2 is YFSETQ. The CDR3 region has the DNA TGCGCCAGCAGCTTGGAAGGTTCGGTCCCTGGGGCCAACGTCCTGACTTTC. This encodes CASSLEGSVPGANVLTF.

At least ten counts were recorded for this clonotype. The V gene is TRBV3-1, the J gene TRBJ2-3, with D possibly called TRBD1 or TRBD2 (5 bases each). Trimming removed 5 bases at V and 2 bases at J, with 17 bases between. Germline lookup yields CDR1 LGHDT and CDR2 YNNKEL (reference sequence). This CDR3 has 16 residues. The CDR3 DNA sequence: TGTGCCAGCAGCGATCCGGGACCACCGTTCACAGATACGCAGTATTTT. It translates to CASSDPGPPFTDTQYF.

This clonotype occurred many times. V is TRBV12-3 or TRBV12-4 and J is TRBJ2-7, with D uncertain. This CDR3 comprises 13 residues. Trimming took 6 bases from V and 0 from J, leaving 9 bases between them. The CDR3 protein is CASSLKGSYEQYF. The DNA of the CDR3 is TGTGCCAGCAGCTTAAAGGGCTCCTACGAGCAGTACTTC.

This clonotype occurred many times. This sequence joins TRBV30 and TRBJ1-2, with a weak D call TRBD1 (5 bases). Germline CDR1 is GTSNPN and CDR2 is SVGIG (reference sequence). The CDR3 totals 15 residues. Trimming removed 2 bases at V and 6 bases at J, with 19 bases between. This CDR3 is CAWSFGTRMTNGYTF. In nucleotides, the CDR3 is TGTGCCTGGAGTTTCGGGACCCGGATGACCAATGGCTACACCTTC.

This clonotype was observed many times. The chain links TRBV12-3 or TRBV12-4 to TRBJ2-3, with 9 bases fitting TRBD2. Germline trimming cut 1 base from V and 4 bases from J; bases unmatched to any gene: 6. The CDR3 has 16 amino acids. The DNA for the CDR3 is TGTGCCAGCAGTTTAGGGGTAGCGGGAGATCCAGATACGCAGTATTTT. It translates to CASSLGVAGDPDTQYF.

This clonotype was detected ten times or more. This chain links TRBV4-2 with TRBJ1-1, with D possibly TRBD1 on 5 matching bases. CDR3 length: 13 residues. V gave up 4 bases and J gave up 7 bases, with 13 bases separating them. CDR1 LGHNA and CDR2 YNFKEQ come from the germline V gene. CDR3: CASSLPRGDEAFF. CDR3 bases: TGTGCCAGCAGCCTTCCAAGAGGGGATGAAGCTTTCTTT.

On this clonotype itself: This likely stems from a read error, as it lies one base from a far larger clone. The chain is built from TRBV20-1 and TRBJ2-1, with D possibly TRBD2 on 7 matching bases. Per the germline V gene, CDR1 is DFQATT and CDR2 is SNEGSKA (reference sequence). Deletions cut 0 bases from V and 10 bases from J, with 13 bases between. There are 13 residues in the CDR3. CDR3 region: CSARDPGRGEQFF. CDR3 nucleotide sequence: TGCAGTGCTAGAGATCCAGGGAGGGGGGAGCAGTTCTTC.

This clonotype was recorded at least ten times. The rearrangement joins TRBV29-1 to TRBJ2-7; a possible D gene is TRBD2 (7 bases). V lost 3 bases, J lost 3 bases, and 15 bases lay in between. CDR3 length: 14 residues. From germline, CDR1 is SQVTM and CDR2 ANQGSEA. The CDR3: CSVDRGGVGYEQYF. CDR3 DNA sequence: TGCAGCGTTGATAGGGGGGGCGTGGGCTACGAGCAGTACTTC.

The table lists this clonotype with many counts. The rearrangement uses TRBV20-1 and TRBJ2-5, with D tentatively TRBD2 (6 bases). Trimming pared 6 bases from V and 3 bases from J, leaving 17 bases between. The CDR3 is made up of 14 amino acids. The V gene's germline CDR1 is DFQATT and CDR2 SNEGSKA (reference sequence). The CDR3, as DNA: TGCAGTGCAACCAGAACTAGCCCGGAAGAGACCCAGTACTTC. Its translation: CSATRTSPEETQYF.

This clonotype was seen at least ten times. The rearrangement joins TRBV28 to TRBJ1-6; a weak D match, TRBD1 (5 bases). The CDR3 contains 13 residues. Trimming stripped 7 bases from V and 9 bases from J, with 13 bases between. Per the germline V gene, CDR1 is MDHEN and CDR2 is SYDVKM. CDR3 nucleotides: TGTGCCAGCATACGGGGGGTCGGTTCACCCCTCCACTTT. Translating it yields CASIRGVGSPLHF.